Listed below are T cell receptor beta chains from one sample, sequenced in a study of blood T cells in healthy people across ages. Each CDR3 protein is one row after TCRdb ran MiXCR on the 5' RACE reads. The sample contains 550,000 to 700,000 distinct CDR3 sequences, 25% to 30% of which appear only once. Sequenced material: blood. These receptors were collected from a woman in her seventies in good health. The CDR3 runs from the conserved cysteine through the conserved F or W. D genes are given only for firm matches. Clone size, where shown, is once, few, many, or a class for clones that have expanded.

CDR3nt | CDR3aa | v_gene | len | d_gene | j_gene | abundance
TGTGCCAGCAGCCAGCGTCGTACAGCCTACGAGCAGTACTTC | CASSQRRTAYEQYF | TRBV5-6 | 14 | . | TRBJ2-7 | .
TGTGCCAGCACCATCCTAGCAGGGCACACAGATACGCAGTATTTT | CASTILAGHTDTQYF | TRBV7-6 | 15 | . | TRBJ2-3 | few
TGTGCCAGTCTGCCACGGGGCTCTAATGAAAAACTGTTTTTT | CASLPRGSNEKLFF | TRBV25-1 | 14 | . | TRBJ1-4 | .
TGCAGTGCTAGAGTAGGAGGCGAGGGGAACACTGAAGCTTTCTTT | CSARVGGEGNTEAFF | TRBV20-1 | 15 | . | TRBJ1-1 | .
TGTGCCAGCAGCGCTCGTGACCTTCTGGGAACTGAAGCTTTCTTT | CASSARDLLGTEAFF | TRBV9 | 15 | . | TRBJ1-1 | few
TGTGCCGGCAGCTCCGGACTAAACGTTGGCACAGATACGCAGTATTTT | CAGSSGLNVGTDTQYF | TRBV7-2 | 16 | . | TRBJ2-3 | few
TGTGCCATCAGGAAACAGGGGACGGGCGAGCAGTACTTC | CAIRKQGTGEQYF | TRBV10-3 | 13 | TRBD1 | TRBJ2-7 | .
TGTGTCATCAGTGAGTCGTCACCCGGGGCCAACGTCCTGACTTTC | CVISESSPGANVLTF | TRBV10-3 | 15 | . | TRBJ2-6 | .
TGTGCCAGCAGCAGTAGGACAGGGGGCTTCGATGAGCAGTTCTTC | CASSSRTGGFDEQFF | TRBV9 | 15 | TRBD1 | TRBJ2-1 | .
TGTGCCAGCGGACAGGGGCAAGGCTACACCTTC | CASGQGQGYTF | TRBV7-9 | 11 | TRBD1 | TRBJ1-2 | .
TGTGCCAGCTCAGCAGACAAGAACTATGGCTACACCTTC | CASSADKNYGYTF | TRBV5-6 | 13 | . | TRBJ1-2 | .
TGTGCCAGCAGCCAGAACCCGGGGGGAGAGACCCAGTACTTC | CASSQNPGGETQYF | TRBV7-2 | 14 | TRBD2 | TRBJ2-5 | few
TGTGCCAGCAGCCAAGTTATGGACCAGTACTTC | CASSQVMDQYF | TRBV5-6 | 11 | . | TRBJ2-5 | many
TGTGCCAGCAGCCCCCCCCGAGGGACGGAGACCCAGTACTTC | CASSPPRGTETQYF | TRBV3-1 | 14 | . | TRBJ2-5 | .
TGTGCCAGCAGCTTAGATCATAACACTGAAGCTTTCTTT | CASSLDHNTEAFF | TRBV11-3 | 13 | . | TRBJ1-1 | few
TGTGCCAGCAGCCAGACTGGGGACACTGAAGCTTTCTTT | CASSQTGDTEAFF | TRBV7-2 | 13 | . | TRBJ1-1 | .
TGTGCCAGCAGCGTAGCGGAGGGGGCGCGAGAGACCCAGTACTTC | CASSVAEGARETQYF | TRBV9 | 15 | . | TRBJ2-5 | .
TGCGCCAGCAGCCAAAAAGACAGGGACTACGAGCAGTACTTC | CASSQKDRDYEQYF | TRBV4-1 | 14 | TRBD1 | TRBJ2-7 | .
TGTGCCAGTAAGCGTACAGGGCGATACCACGAGCAGTACTTC | CASKRTGRYHEQYF | TRBV28 | 14 | . | TRBJ2-7 | .
TGTGCCAGCAGCGCGTTGATTTACAGGGAGCTGTTTTTT | CASSALIYRELFF | TRBV9 | 13 | . | TRBJ2-2 | .
TGTGCCAGCAGCTTAAATCCAGGGCATTTGACTGAAGCTTTCTTT | CASSLNPGHLTEAFF | TRBV7-3 | 15 | . | TRBJ1-1 | .
TGTGCCAGCAGCTTAGATGATGGCTACACCTTC | CASSLDDGYTF | TRBV7-9 | 11 | . | TRBJ1-2 | .